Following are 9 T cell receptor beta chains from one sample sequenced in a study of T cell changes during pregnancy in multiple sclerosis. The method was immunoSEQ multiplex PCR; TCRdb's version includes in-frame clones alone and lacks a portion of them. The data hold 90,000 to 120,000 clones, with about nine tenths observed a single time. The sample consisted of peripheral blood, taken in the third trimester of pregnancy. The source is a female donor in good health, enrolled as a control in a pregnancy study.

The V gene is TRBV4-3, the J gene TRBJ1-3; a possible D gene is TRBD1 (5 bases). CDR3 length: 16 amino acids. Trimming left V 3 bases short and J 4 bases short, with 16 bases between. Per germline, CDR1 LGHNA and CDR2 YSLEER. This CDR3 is CASSQGSQAPGNTIYF. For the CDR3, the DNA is TGCGCCAGCAGCCAGGGCTCACAGGCTCCAGGAAACACCATATATTTT.

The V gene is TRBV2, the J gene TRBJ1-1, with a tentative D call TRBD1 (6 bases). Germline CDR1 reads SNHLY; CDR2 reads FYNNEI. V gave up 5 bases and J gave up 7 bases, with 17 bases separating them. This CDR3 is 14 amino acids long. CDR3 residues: CASSSWGAGGEAFF. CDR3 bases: TGTGCCAGCAGTTCTTGGGGGGCGGGGGGTGAAGCTTTCTTT.

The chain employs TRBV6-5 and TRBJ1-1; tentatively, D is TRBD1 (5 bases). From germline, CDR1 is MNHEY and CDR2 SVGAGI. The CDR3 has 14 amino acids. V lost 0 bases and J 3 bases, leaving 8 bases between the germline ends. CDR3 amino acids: CASSYSGRYTEAFF. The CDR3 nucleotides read TGTGCCAGCAGTTACTCGGGGCGTTACACTGAAGCTTTCTTT.

CDR3 residues: CASSPEGLNTEAFF. CDR3 nucleotides: TGTGCCAGCAGCCCAGAGGGCCTGAACACTGAAGCTTTCTTT. The V and J genes are TRBV7-2 and TRBJ1-1; D is unresolved. This CDR3 contains 14 residues. Germline CDR1 reads SGHTA; CDR2 reads FQGNSA. V shed 5 bases and J shed 0 bases, with 10 bases lying between them.

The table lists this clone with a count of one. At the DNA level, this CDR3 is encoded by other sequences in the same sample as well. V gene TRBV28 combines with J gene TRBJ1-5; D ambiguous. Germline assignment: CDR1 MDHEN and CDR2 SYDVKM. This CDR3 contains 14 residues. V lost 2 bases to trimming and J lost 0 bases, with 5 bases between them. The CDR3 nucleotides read TGTGCCAGCAGTTTAGGCGGTAGCAATCAGCCCCAGCATTTT. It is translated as CASSLGGSNQPQHF. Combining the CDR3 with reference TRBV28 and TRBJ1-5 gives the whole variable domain DVKVTQSSRYLVKRTGEKVFLECVQDMDHENMFWYRQDPGLGLRLIYFSYDVKMKEKGDIPEGYSVSREKKERFSLILESASTNQTSMYLCASSLGGSNQPQHFGDGTRLSIL.

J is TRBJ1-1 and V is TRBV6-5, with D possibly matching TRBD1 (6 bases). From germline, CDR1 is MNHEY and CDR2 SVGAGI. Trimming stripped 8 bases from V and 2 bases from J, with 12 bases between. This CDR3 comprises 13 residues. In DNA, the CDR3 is TGTGCCAGCTACAGGGTGGGTAACACTGAAGCTTTCTTT. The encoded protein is CASYRVGNTEAFF.

The CDR3 nucleotides are TGTGCCAGCAGTGGGGACAGGGGGCCTCAGCCCCAGCATTTT. Translation: CASSGDRGPQPQHF. The chain is built from TRBV25-1 and TRBJ1-5; 12 nucleotides align to TRBD1. Germline V CDR1 and CDR2: MGHDK, SYGVNS. The CDR3 is 14 amino acids. V shed 4 bases, J shed 6 bases, and the junction held 1 base outside the gene matches.

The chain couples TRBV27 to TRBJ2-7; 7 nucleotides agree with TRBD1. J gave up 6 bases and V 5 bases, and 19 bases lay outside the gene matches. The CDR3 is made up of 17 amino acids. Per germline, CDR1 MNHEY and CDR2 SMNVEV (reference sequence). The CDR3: CASSPFGRTGEYGEQYF. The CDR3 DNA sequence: TGTGCCAGCAGTCCGTTTGGTCGGACAGGCGAATACGGCGAGCAGTACTTC.

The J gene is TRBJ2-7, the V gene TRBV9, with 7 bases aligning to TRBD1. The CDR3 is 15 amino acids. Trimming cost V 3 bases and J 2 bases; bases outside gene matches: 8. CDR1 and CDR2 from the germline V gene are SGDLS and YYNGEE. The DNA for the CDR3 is TGTGCCAGCAGCGCCGATAGGGACAGACCCTACGAGCAGTACTTC. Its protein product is CASSADRDRPYEQYF. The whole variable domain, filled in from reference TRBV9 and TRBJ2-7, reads DSGVTQTPKHLITATGQRVTLRCSPRSGDLSVYWYQQSLDQGLQFLIQYYNGEERAKGNILERFSAQQFPDLHSELNLSSLELGDSALYFCASSADRDRPYEQYFGPGTRLTVT.